The present TCR beta chain was sequenced within a study of blood T cell repertoires in COVID-19. Original methodology: Amplified reference gene primers provided the basis for estimating nucleated cell counts. The repertoire was sequenced with immunoSEQ multiplex PCR; TCRdb's copy has only in-frame clones and lacks some. D and trimming come from the DNA, and the V and J calls and clone size come from that table. The sample carries tens of thousands of clones, around 90% recorded once. CDR3 length: 14 residues. The V and J ends lost 3 bases and 3 bases respectively, with 9 bases between them. Germline loops: CDR1 WNHNN, CDR2 SYGVQD (reference sequence).

Sequencing was carried out using peripheral blood. The chain is built from TRBV10-1 and TRBJ2-1; D call uncertain. The sequence was obtained from a man in his sixties with COVID-19, enrolled during active disease. In DNA, the CDR3 is TGCGCCAGCAGTGAAGTAGATGTCTACAATGAGCAGTTCTTC. Protein: CASSEVDVYNEQFF.